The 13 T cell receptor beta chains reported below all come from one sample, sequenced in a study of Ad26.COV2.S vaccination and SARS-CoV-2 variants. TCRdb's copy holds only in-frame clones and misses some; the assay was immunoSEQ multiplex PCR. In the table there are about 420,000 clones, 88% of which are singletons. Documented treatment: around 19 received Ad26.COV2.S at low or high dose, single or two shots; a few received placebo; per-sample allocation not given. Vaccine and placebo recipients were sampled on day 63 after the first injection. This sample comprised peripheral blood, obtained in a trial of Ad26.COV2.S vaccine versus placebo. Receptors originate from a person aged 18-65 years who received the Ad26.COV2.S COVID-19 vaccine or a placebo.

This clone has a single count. The CDR3 nucleotides read TGTGCCAGCAGCGCCCCTGGGGCCAACGTCCTGACTTTC. Translated, it gives CASSAPGANVLTF. The chain has TRBV7-9 and TRBJ2-6; D is ambiguous. In germline, CDR1 is SEHNR, CDR2 FQNEAQ (reference sequence). Trimming stripped 5 bases from V and 2 bases from J, with 4 bases between. This CDR3 comprises 13 residues. Full variable domain (rest looked up from reference TRBV7-9 and TRBJ2-6): DTGVSQNPRHKITKRGQNVTFRCDPISEHNRLYWYRQTLGQGPEFLTYFQNEAQLEKSRLLSDRFSAERPKGSFSTLEIQRTEQGDSAMYLCASSAPGANVLTFGAGSRLTVL.

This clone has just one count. The CDR3 bases are TGCAGCGTGAGACAGAAGTTGGATCCAAAAAGCTCCTACAATGAGCAGTTCTTC. The encoded protein is CSVRQKLDPKSSYNEQFF. V and J are TRBV29-1 and TRBJ2-1, with D perhaps matching TRBD1 (5 bases). V was clipped by 6 bases and J by 0 bases, with 24 bases between them. Looked up from germline, CDR1 is SQVTM and CDR2 is ANQGSEA. The CDR3 runs 18 residues.

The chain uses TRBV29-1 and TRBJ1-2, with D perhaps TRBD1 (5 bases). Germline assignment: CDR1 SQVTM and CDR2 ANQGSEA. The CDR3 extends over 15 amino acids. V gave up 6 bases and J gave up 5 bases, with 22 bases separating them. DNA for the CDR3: TGCAGCGTCGTGGACAAGGACCAGGAGGGTTATGGCTACACCTTC. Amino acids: CSVVDKDQEGYGYTF.

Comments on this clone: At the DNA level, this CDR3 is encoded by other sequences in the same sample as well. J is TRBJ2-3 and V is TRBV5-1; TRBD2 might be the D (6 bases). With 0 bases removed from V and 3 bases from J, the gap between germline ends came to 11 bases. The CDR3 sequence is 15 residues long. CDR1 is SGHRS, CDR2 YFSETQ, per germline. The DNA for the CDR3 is TGCGCCAGCAGCTTGGGGCTCGCGGGGACAGATACGCAGTATTTT. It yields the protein CASSLGLAGTDTQYF.

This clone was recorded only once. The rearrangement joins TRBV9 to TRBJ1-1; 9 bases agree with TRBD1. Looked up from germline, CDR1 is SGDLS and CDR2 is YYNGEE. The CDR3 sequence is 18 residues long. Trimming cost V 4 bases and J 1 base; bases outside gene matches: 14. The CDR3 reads CASSHNPGWGQGNTEAFF. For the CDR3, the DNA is TGTGCCAGCAGCCATAACCCGGGGTGGGGACAGGGGAACACTGAAGCTTTCTTT. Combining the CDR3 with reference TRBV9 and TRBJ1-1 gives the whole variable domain DSGVTQTPKHLITATGQRVTLRCSPRSGDLSVYWYQQSLDQGLQFLIQYYNGEERAKGNILERFSAQQFPDLHSELNLSSLELGDSALYFCASSHNPGWGQGNTEAFFGQGTRLTVV.

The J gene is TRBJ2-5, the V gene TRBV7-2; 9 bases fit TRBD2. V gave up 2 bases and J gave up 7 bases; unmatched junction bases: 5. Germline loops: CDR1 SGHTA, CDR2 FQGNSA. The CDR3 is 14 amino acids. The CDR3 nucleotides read TGTGCCAGCAGCTTAAAGCGGGGGGCAGGGACCCAGTACTTC. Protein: CASSLKRGAGTQYF.

CDR3 in DNA: TGTGCCAGCAGCGGCGCTAGAGGGCGGAGAGACAATGAGCAGTTCTTC. This sequence encodes CASSGARGRRDNEQFF. The chain carries TRBV9 and TRBJ2-1; D might be TRBD2 (5 bases). Trimming took 3 bases from V and 5 from J, leaving 18 bases between them. The CDR3 is 16 residues long. Germline CDR1 reads SGDLS; CDR2 reads YYNGEE.

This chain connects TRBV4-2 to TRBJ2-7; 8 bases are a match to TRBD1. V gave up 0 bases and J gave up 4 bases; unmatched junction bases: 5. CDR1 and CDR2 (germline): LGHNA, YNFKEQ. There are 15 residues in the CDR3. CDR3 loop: CASSQDTGQAYEQYF. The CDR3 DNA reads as TGTGCCAGCAGCCAAGACACGGGACAGGCTTACGAGCAGTACTTC.

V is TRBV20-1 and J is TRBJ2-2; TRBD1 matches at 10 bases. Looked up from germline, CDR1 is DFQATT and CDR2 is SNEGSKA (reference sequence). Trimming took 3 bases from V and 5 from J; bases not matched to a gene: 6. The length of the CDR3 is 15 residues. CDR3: CSASDRGLWTGELFF. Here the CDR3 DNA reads TGCAGTGCTAGTGACAGGGGGCTGTGGACCGGGGAGCTGTTTTTT.

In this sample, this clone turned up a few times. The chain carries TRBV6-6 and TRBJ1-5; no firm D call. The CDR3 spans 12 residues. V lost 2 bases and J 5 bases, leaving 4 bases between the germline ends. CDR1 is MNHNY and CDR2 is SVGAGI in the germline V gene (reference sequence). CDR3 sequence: CASSYIDQPQHF. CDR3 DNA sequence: TGTGCCAGCAGTTACATCGATCAGCCCCAGCATTTT.

The CDR3 loop is CSASAIYEQYF. CDR3 nucleotides: TGCAGTGCTAGTGCCATCTACGAGCAGTACTTC. The chain couples TRBV20-1 to TRBJ2-7, with D uncertain. The germline V and J ends were trimmed by 3 bases and 3 bases, with 6 bases remaining between them. Germline-derived CDR1 and CDR2 are DFQATT and SNEGSKA (reference sequence). The CDR3 runs to 11 residues.

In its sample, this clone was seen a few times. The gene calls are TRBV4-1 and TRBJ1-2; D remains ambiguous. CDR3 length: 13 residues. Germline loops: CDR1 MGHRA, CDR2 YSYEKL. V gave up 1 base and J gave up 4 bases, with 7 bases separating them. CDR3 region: CASSQARLYGYTF. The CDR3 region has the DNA TGCGCCAGCAGCCAAGCAAGGCTCTATGGCTACACCTTC.

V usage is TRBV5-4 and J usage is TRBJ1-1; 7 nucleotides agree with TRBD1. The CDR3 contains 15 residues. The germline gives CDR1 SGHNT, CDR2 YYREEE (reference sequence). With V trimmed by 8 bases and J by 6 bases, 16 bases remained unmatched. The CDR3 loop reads CASSDREVQSAEAFF. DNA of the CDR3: TGTGCCAGTAGCGACAGGGAGGTCCAAAGCGCTGAAGCTTTCTTT.